Reported below is one T cell receptor beta chain. This clone was counted a few times. Its antigen remains undetermined. No much larger clonotype is one base removed from it; base qualities were not supplied. The sample originates from a study of blood T cell repertoires in COVID-19 (dated by TCRdb to about 2020). Context from the whole study: The collaborator samples originated in the United States, Italy and Spain and spanned the acute and convalescent phases of COVID-19. The prospective study material was composed of cDNA or gDNA derived from T cells, B-cell-depleted T cells, or PBMCs. Deeply sampled blood TCRbeta repertoires from subjects exposed to, actively infected with, or recovered from COVID-19 were included in the dataset. The repertoires were made available in a free public database intended to serve as a resource for research on the immune response to SARS-CoV-2. The samples were drawn from the first 160 participants of the ongoing ImmuneRACE study and from under 1,500 subjects provided by 6 global collaborators. Sample metadata almost always included a de-identified subject ID, COVID-19 status, age in years and sex. Where available, HLA class I and class II types were obtained from metadata supplied by the sample provider rather than from assay-based typing. The research as a whole found: Clinical and demographic metadata were provided uncurated, with the amount varying by source and participant.

TCRbeta CDR3 regions were amplified from genomic DNA using the immunoSEQ Assay, a bias-controlled multiplex PCR. As for the original processing: The number of nucleated cells in each sample was estimated by amplification of reference gene primers within the assay. To quantify the absolute abundance of each unique TCRbeta CDR3 rearrangement, sequence reads were collapsed and filtered. Productive Simpson clonality was computed per sample as the square root of Simpson's diversity index over productive rearrangements. This is the immuneACCESS table as TCRdb keeps it, with only in-frame sequences that have V and J called. A part of the clones is gone; compared with another copy, unresolved V genes explain less than half, and the rest is unexplained. The V and J calls and clone size are taken from that table; D and trimming were inferred from the DNA. The sample has tens of thousands of clones on record, over 75% of them singletons. The ten biggest clones cover around 1.3% of the sample.

The collaborating institutions used their own protocols to collect whole blood in K2EDTA tubes. For TCRbeta analysis, collaborators shipped samples as frozen whole blood, isolated PBMCs, or DNA extracted from either of those sample types. Sequenced input: peripheral blood. This sequence was found in a woman aged 55 to 70 with acute or convalescent COVID-19.

The CDR3: CSVGANGYTF. In nucleotide form, the sequence is TGCAGCGTTGGAGCGAATGGCTACACCTTC. The chain is encoded by TRBV29-1 joined to TRBJ1-2; no D gene is confidently identified. The CDR3 runs 10 residues from the cysteine to the phenylalanine. The DNA shown is the 30-base CDR3, in frame from base 1. V is reduced by 4 bases and J by 6 bases, leaving a spacing of 6 bases between them. CDR1 and CDR2 are drawn from the germline V gene: SQVTM, ANQGSEA. With all but the CDR3 taken from the reference TRBV29-1 and TRBJ1-2 genes, the full variable domain is: SAVISQKPSRDICQRGTSLTIQCQVDSQVTMMFWYRQQPGQSLTLIATANQGSEATYESGFVIDKFPISRPNLTFSTLTVSNMSPEDSSIYLCSVGANGYTFGSGTRLTVV.